A selection of T cell receptor beta chains follows, all from one sample in a study of blood T cell repertoires in COVID-19. Clones were sequenced by immunoSEQ multiplex PCR, and TCRdb holds only the in-frame ones, with some missing. The sample consists of roughly 380,000 clones, 85% to 90% of them appearing once. Sequenced sample: PBMCs or T cells enriched from blood (not recorded which). The source of these receptors is a young woman who had been exposed to COVID-19. The CDR3 runs from the conserved cysteine through the conserved F or W. Each record gives: J gene, V gene, D gene, clone size, CDR3 DNA, CDR3 protein. The D gene is left open where the match is weak. Expanded clones get a size class; other rows say once, few or many, or leave the size out.

TRBJ1-6,TRBV10-3,TRBD1,few,TGTGCCATCAGTGAGTCGACGGGACAGGCGTTTCATAATTCACCCCTCCACTTT,CAISESTGQAFHNSPLHF
TRBJ1-4,TRBV24-1,NA,NA,TGTGCCACCAGTGCGGGAGGAACTAATGAAAAACTGTTTTTT,CATSAGGTNEKLFF
TRBJ2-1,TRBV9,TRBD1,NA,TGTGCCAGCAGCTTACCCGCGACAGGGGGACCAAATGAGCAGTTCTTC,CASSLPATGGPNEQFF
TRBJ2-3,TRBV15,TRBD2,once,TGTGCCACCAGCAGAGAGTCCTCAAGATTGCGGGAGGGCGTTTATACGCAGTATTTT,CATSRESSRLREGVYTQYF
TRBJ2-1,TRBV7-3,TRBD2,NA,TGTGCCAGCAGCTTAAACCCACTAGCGGGAGGGCTCAATGAGCAGTTCTTC,CASSLNPLAGGLNEQFF
TRBJ2-6,TRBV5-1,NA,NA,TGCGCCAGCAGCCTGGGCGGACAGATCTCTGGGGCCAACGTCCTGACTTTC,CASSLGGQISGANVLTF
TRBJ1-3,TRBV4-1,TRBD1,NA,TGCGCCAGCAGCCAAGTTGGACAGGGGGACCTCTCTGGAAACACCATATATTTT,CASSQVGQGDLSGNTIYF
TRBJ2-1,TRBV10-3,TRBD2,NA,TGTGCCATCAGTGAGGTGCCACTAGCGGCAAGCTCCTACAATGAGCAGTTCTTC,CAISEVPLAASSYNEQFF
TRBJ2-3,TRBV4-2,TRBD2,NA,TGTGCCAGCAGCCAAGAAGGGACTACCACAGATACGCAGTATTTT,CASSQEGTTTDTQYF
TRBJ1-1,TRBV24-1,NA,NA,TGTGCCACCAGTGTGGCCAGGGAGGCTGAAGCTTTCTTT,CATSVAREAEAFF
TRBJ1-5,TRBV15,TRBD1,once,TGTGCCACCAGCGGGCGCCGGGACAGCCTTAGCAATCAGCCCCAGCATTTT,CATSGRRDSLSNQPQHF
TRBJ2-1,TRBV6-5,TRBD2,NA,TGTGCCAGCAGTTGGCTAGCGGGTTTGGATGAGCAGTTCTTC,CASSWLAGLDEQFF
TRBJ2-6,TRBV3-1/TRBV3-2,NA,NA,TGTGCCAGCAGCCTGCCGGGGGCTGGGGCCAACGTCCTGACTTTC,CASSLPGAGANVLTF
TRBJ1-5,TRBV5-1,TRBD1,NA,TGCGCCAGCAGCGCGACAGGGTCTAATCAGCCCCAGCATTTT,CASSATGSNQPQHF
TRBJ2-3,TRBV19,NA,NA,TGTGCCAGTAGTGTCCGACTCACAGATACGCAGTATTTT,CASSVRLTDTQYF
TRBJ1-1,TRBV15,TRBD1,NA,TGTGCCACCAGCAGAGACTACAGGGGTGCGGGAACTGAAGCTTTCTTT,CATSRDYRGAGTEAFF
TRBJ2-7,TRBV28,NA,NA,TGTGCCAGCAGCGTCCTAGGGGTAGTTTACGAGCAGTACTTC,CASSVLGVVYEQYF
TRBJ1-1,TRBV3-1/TRBV3-2,NA,NA,TGTGCCAGCAGCCCAAAGGGGATGAGGACTGAAGCTTTCTTT,CASSPKGMRTEAFF
TRBJ2-1,TRBV28,TRBD2,NA,TGTGCCAGCAGTTTATTTCGGGGCAAAATAGCGGGAGGCTACAATGAGCAGTTCTTC,CASSLFRGKIAGGYNEQFF
TRBJ2-7,TRBV30,NA,few,TGTGCCTGGAGCGTCTTTAGCTCCTACGAGCAGTACTTC,CAWSVFSSYEQYF
TRBJ2-3,TRBV19,NA,NA,TGTGCCAGTAGTATGACTAACACAGATACGCAGTATTTT,CASSMTNTDTQYF
TRBJ1-6,TRBV5-4,NA,once,TGTGCCAGCAGTCCAACCCCGGGTCAGAGCTCCTATAATTCACCCCTCCACTTT,CASSPTPGQSSYNSPLHF
TRBJ2-5,TRBV9,NA,NA,TGTGCCAGCAGCGTAGGTAGGGGGCAAGAGACCCAGTACTTC,CASSVGRGQETQYF
TRBJ2-3,TRBV27,TRBD2,NA,TGTGCCAGCAGTTCCTCTTGGACTAGCGGGGTGACAGATACGCAGTATTTT,CASSSSWTSGVTDTQYF
TRBJ1-2,TRBV6-5,TRBD1,NA,TGTGCCAGCAGTTGGAAGGGGGCGTATGGCTACACCTTC,CASSWKGAYGYTF
TRBJ1-3,TRBV7-9,NA,NA,TGTGCCAGCAGGGCAGACAGGGGAAACACCATATATTTT,CASRADRGNTIYF
TRBJ2-7,TRBV3-1/TRBV3-2,NA,NA,TGTGCCAGCAACAATCGCGGGATCTACGAGCAGTACTTC,CASNNRGIYEQYF
TRBJ1-2,TRBV28,NA,NA,TGTGCCAGCAGTTCGGTCGTCAGGACATCTCTTCACTATGGCTACACCTTC,CASSSVVRTSLHYGYTF
TRBJ2-7,TRBV11-3,TRBD2,NA,TGTGCCAGCAGCTTAGGTACTAGCGGGAGAAGGTACGAGCAGTACTTC,CASSLGTSGRRYEQYF
TRBJ2-5,TRBV30,NA,NA,TGTGCCTGGAGTGTAGGGGGATTCCAAGAGACCCAGTACTTC,CAWSVGGFQETQYF
TRBJ2-7,TRBV28,TRBD1,NA,TGTGCCAGCAGCCCCGCGACAGGGAGCTACTCCTACGAGCAGTACTTC,CASSPATGSYSYEQYF
TRBJ1-2,TRBV10-3,NA,NA,TGTGCCATCAGCCAGGGGCTTGGCTACACCTTC,CAISQGLGYTF
TRBJ1-3,TRBV5-1,NA,NA,TGCGCCAGCAGCTTGGCCTTACAGGGAGGAAACACCATATATTTT,CASSLALQGGNTIYF
TRBJ2-1,TRBV5-1,TRBD2,NA,TGCGCCAGCAGCCCGACTAGCGGAAGCTCCTACAATGAGCAGTTCTTC,CASSPTSGSSYNEQFF
TRBJ2-3,TRBV28,TRBD1,NA,TGTGCCAGCAGTTTATATTTAGGGACAGGGGGCACAGATACGCAGTATTTT,CASSLYLGTGGTDTQYF
TRBJ2-1,TRBV5-1,NA,NA,TGCGCCAGCAGCTTGGAGAGGGCCGATGAGCAGTTCTTC,CASSLERADEQFF
TRBJ2-1,TRBV6-4,NA,NA,TGTGCCAGCAGTGAATGGGCAGGACAATCCTACAATGAGCAGTTCTTC,CASSEWAGQSYNEQFF
TRBJ1-2,TRBV27,TRBD1,once,TGTGCCAGCGTCGGGACAGGATCACCCTATGGCTACACCTTC,CASVGTGSPYGYTF
TRBJ2-7,TRBV7-5,NA,NA,TGTGCCAGAAGGGACAGGAATTACTACGAGCAGTACTTC,CARRDRNYYEQYF
TRBJ1-4,TRBV11-2,NA,NA,TGTGCCAGCAGCTCCCTGGGAGGCAGGGAGGATGAAAAACTGTTTTTT,CASSSLGGREDEKLFF